This T cell receptor (beta chain) originates from a study of T cell repertoires in cytomegalovirus infection. Across the study: CMV infection plus the matching HLA type was flagged by public TCR beta signatures.

TCRdb ran MiXCR on the reads and lists one entry per CDR3 protein. The sample has fewer than 950,000 distinct CDR3 sequences; roughly 33% are singletons. To note about this clonotype: Its antigen is not identified.

Study-wide points: CMV-specific HLA-C-restricted TCR beta clonotypes dominated the ex vivo response.

V lost 4 bases to trimming and J lost 5 bases; unmatched junction nucleotides: 8. The CDR3 covers 14 residues. This clonotype was sampled from a human donor in good health (CMV status not recorded). Some clones in this sample may be carry-over from other donors' samples. The chain carries TRBV23-1 and TRBJ2-7, with 7 bases lining up with TRBD1. TRBV23-1 is an ORF for which the function is uncertain. Sequenced here: cultured CD8+ T cells from PBMCs, sampled from culture after CMV antigen stimulation. The CDR3 spells CASSRFGDRDEQYF. The CDR3, as DNA: TGCGCCAGCAGTCGATTTGGAGACAGGGACGAGCAGTACTTC.